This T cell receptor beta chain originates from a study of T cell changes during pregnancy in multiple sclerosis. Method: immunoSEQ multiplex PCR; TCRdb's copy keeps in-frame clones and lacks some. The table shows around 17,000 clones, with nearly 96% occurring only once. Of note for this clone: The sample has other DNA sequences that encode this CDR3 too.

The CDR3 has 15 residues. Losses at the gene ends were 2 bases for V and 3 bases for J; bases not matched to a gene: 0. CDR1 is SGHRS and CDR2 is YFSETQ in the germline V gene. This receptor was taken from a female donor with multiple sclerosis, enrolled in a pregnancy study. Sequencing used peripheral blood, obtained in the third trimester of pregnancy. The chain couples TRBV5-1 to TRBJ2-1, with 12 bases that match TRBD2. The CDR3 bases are TGCGCCAGCAGCTTACTAGCGGGGGGCTACAATGAGCAGTTCTTC. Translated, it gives CASSLLAGGYNEQFF.